This T cell receptor beta chain was documented in a study of shared clonotypes between healthy human individuals. The run depth of the assay was deep. Sequencing was performed with immunoSEQ multiplex PCR; in TCRdb, only in-frame clones are kept and a portion is missing. The sample carries around 1.5 million clones, around 98% recorded once. A word on this clone: Its antigen is not known.

Whole-study results and caveats: The generation probabilities recorded for non-shared clonotypes fell below those of clonotypes shared by all four donors.

The donors were adults (healthy and HIV-negative) with no recent acute infections or vaccinations. The CDR3 is 15 residues long. CDR1 and CDR2 (germline): SEHNR, FQNEAQ (reference sequence). V lost 5 bases, J lost 6 bases, and 9 bases stayed unmatched. The sequenced material came from naive CD4+ T cells sorted from blood. The subset is: CD45RA+ positively selected. This clonotype originated in a young man in good health. The chain employs TRBV7-9 and TRBJ1-1; the match to TRBD1 covers 10 bases. The CDR3 DNA follows: TGTGCCAGCAGCGCCCCGGGACAGGGGTATCCTGAAGCTTTCTTT. This sequence encodes CASSAPGQGYPEAFF.